A selection of T cell receptor beta chains follows, all from one sample in a study of blood T cell repertoires in COVID-19. Sequenced by immunoSEQ multiplex PCR; TCRdb stores in-frame clones only, minus some. The table records 110,000 to 150,000 clones, 75% to 90% of them present only once. The sequencing sample was made of PBMCs or T cells enriched from blood (not recorded which). The receptors were sampled from a man aged 50-59 years who had recovered from COVID-19. Both conserved end residues are part of each CDR3. A D gene is named only where the DNA matches it firmly. The listing skips clone size in some rows; elsewhere it reads once, few, many or a size class.

cdr3_aa: CASSVTSGRMYEQYF; cdr3_nt: TGTGCCAGCAGTGTAACTAGCGGGAGGATGTACGAGCAGTACTTC; cdr3_length: 15; j_call: TRBJ2-7; d_call: TRBD2; v_call: TRBV28; clone_size: -
cdr3_aa: CAVHAGDTQYF; cdr3_nt: TGTGCCGTGCACGCCGGGGATACGCAGTATTTT; cdr3_length: 11; j_call: TRBJ2-3; d_call: -; v_call: TRBV7-6; clone_size: -
cdr3_aa: CASSPQGGSGNTIYF; cdr3_nt: TGTGCCAGCTCACCACAGGGAGGCTCTGGAAACACCATATATTTT; cdr3_length: 15; j_call: TRBJ1-3; d_call: -; v_call: TRBV18; clone_size: -
cdr3_aa: CASSQNTTKNIQYF; cdr3_nt: TGCGCCAGCAGCCAAAACACAACCAAAAACATTCAGTACTTC; cdr3_length: 14; j_call: TRBJ2-4; d_call: -; v_call: TRBV4-3; clone_size: -
cdr3_aa: CASTGRERGVYNSPLHF; cdr3_nt: TGTGCCAGTACAGGGAGGGAACGGGGCGTCTATAATTCACCCCTCCACTTT; cdr3_length: 17; j_call: TRBJ1-6; d_call: -; v_call: TRBV19; clone_size: -
cdr3_aa: CASSLEFQDRNTEAFF; cdr3_nt: TGCGCCAGCAGCTTGGAATTCCAGGACAGGAACACTGAAGCTTTCTTT; cdr3_length: 16; j_call: TRBJ1-1; d_call: -; v_call: TRBV5-1; clone_size: -
cdr3_aa: CASSQVPAGVRNEQFF; cdr3_nt: TGCGCCAGCAGCCAAGTGCCAGCGGGAGTACGCAATGAGCAGTTCTTC; cdr3_length: 16; j_call: TRBJ2-1; d_call: TRBD2; v_call: TRBV4-3; clone_size: -
cdr3_aa: CASSQFRGSTYEQYF; cdr3_nt: TGTGCCAGCAGCCAATTCAGGGGGTCGACCTACGAGCAGTACTTC; cdr3_length: 15; j_call: TRBJ2-7; d_call: TRBD1; v_call: TRBV3-1/TRBV3-2; clone_size: -
cdr3_aa: CASSSHRSSYEQYF; cdr3_nt: TGCGCCAGCAGCTCCCACAGAAGCTCCTACGAGCAGTACTTC; cdr3_length: 14; j_call: TRBJ2-7; d_call: -; v_call: TRBV4-1; clone_size: few
cdr3_aa: CASSLDEGVNRLNTEAFF; cdr3_nt: TGTGCCAGCAGCTTAGATGAGGGGGTGAACCGATTGAACACTGAAGCTTTCTTT; cdr3_length: 18; j_call: TRBJ1-1; d_call: -; v_call: TRBV11-2; clone_size: -
cdr3_aa: CASSLDWGRDEQYF; cdr3_nt: TGTGCCAGCAGCTTAGATTGGGGGCGGGACGAGCAGTACTTC; cdr3_length: 14; j_call: TRBJ2-7; d_call: -; v_call: TRBV7-2; clone_size: -
cdr3_aa: CATSRQAGGGKDEQYF; cdr3_nt: TGTGCCACCAGCAGACAGGCTGGGGGGGGGAAAGACGAGCAGTACTTC; cdr3_length: 16; j_call: TRBJ2-7; d_call: TRBD2; v_call: TRBV15; clone_size: -
cdr3_aa: CASSGDSQNYGYTF; cdr3_nt: TGTGCCAGCAGCGGAGACAGCCAGAACTATGGCTACACCTTC; cdr3_length: 14; j_call: TRBJ1-2; d_call: -; v_call: TRBV2; clone_size: few
cdr3_aa: CASTYGRGSNQPQHF; cdr3_nt: TGTGCCAGCACTTACGGACGGGGGAGCAATCAGCCCCAGCATTTT; cdr3_length: 15; j_call: TRBJ1-5; d_call: -; v_call: TRBV6-5; clone_size: few
cdr3_aa: CASSEIERYEQYF; cdr3_nt: TGTGCCAGCAGTGAGATTGAGAGATACGAGCAGTACTTC; cdr3_length: 13; j_call: TRBJ2-7; d_call: -; v_call: TRBV2; clone_size: few
cdr3_aa: CASSRTTVMETQYF; cdr3_nt: TGTGCCAGCAGCCGGACGACAGTCATGGAGACCCAGTACTTC; cdr3_length: 14; j_call: TRBJ2-5; d_call: -; v_call: TRBV11-2; clone_size: -
cdr3_aa: CASSSQRGGRDEQFF; cdr3_nt: TGTGCCAGCAGCTCCCAGCGGGGGGGCCGCGATGAGCAGTTCTTC; cdr3_length: 15; j_call: TRBJ2-1; d_call: TRBD2; v_call: TRBV7-3; clone_size: -
cdr3_aa: CAISHQEQAQYF; cdr3_nt: TGTGCCATCAGTCACCAGGAACAAGCGCAGTATTTT; cdr3_length: 12; j_call: TRBJ2-3; d_call: -; v_call: TRBV10-3; clone_size: -
cdr3_aa: CASSLTTSGSRDEQYF; cdr3_nt: TGTGCCAGCAGTTTAACGACTAGCGGGAGTAGGGACGAGCAGTACTTC; cdr3_length: 16; j_call: TRBJ2-7; d_call: TRBD2; v_call: TRBV6-5; clone_size: few
cdr3_aa: CASSQETGNYNSPLHF; cdr3_nt: TGCGCCAGCAGCCAAGAGACAGGGAACTATAATTCACCCCTCCACTTT; cdr3_length: 16; j_call: TRBJ1-6; d_call: TRBD1; v_call: TRBV4-3; clone_size: -
cdr3_aa: CASSRQQNYGYTF; cdr3_nt: TGTGCCAGCAGTCGACAGCAGAACTATGGCTACACCTTC; cdr3_length: 13; j_call: TRBJ1-2; d_call: -; v_call: TRBV6-5; clone_size: -
cdr3_aa: CASSTWAGQPQHF; cdr3_nt: TGTGCCAGCAGCACTTGGGCAGGGCAGCCCCAGCATTTT; cdr3_length: 13; j_call: TRBJ1-5; d_call: -; v_call: TRBV5-5; clone_size: many
cdr3_aa: CASSYTYSNQPQHF; cdr3_nt: TGTGCCAGCAGTTATACATATAGCAATCAGCCCCAGCATTTT; cdr3_length: 14; j_call: TRBJ1-5; d_call: -; v_call: TRBV6-5; clone_size: -
cdr3_aa: CASSLGGSHEKLFF; cdr3_nt: TGCGCCAGCAGCTTAGGGGGCAGTCATGAAAAACTGTTTTTT; cdr3_length: 14; j_call: TRBJ1-4; d_call: TRBD1; v_call: TRBV5-1; clone_size: -
cdr3_aa: CASSLGQLTNYGYTF; cdr3_nt: TGTGCCAGCAGCCTCGGACAGCTGACTAACTATGGCTACACCTTC; cdr3_length: 15; j_call: TRBJ1-2; d_call: -; v_call: TRBV3-1/TRBV3-2; clone_size: -
cdr3_aa: CAAGEAGEQFF; cdr3_nt: TGTGCAGCGGGGGAGGCGGGTGAGCAGTTCTTC; cdr3_length: 11; j_call: TRBJ2-1; d_call: TRBD2; v_call: TRBV12-3/TRBV12-4; clone_size: -
cdr3_aa: CASSLHRYGYTF; cdr3_nt: TGTGCCAGCAGTTTGCACAGATACGGCTACACCTTC; cdr3_length: 12; j_call: TRBJ1-2; d_call: -; v_call: TRBV28; clone_size: -
cdr3_aa: CASSPQTGQNTEAFF; cdr3_nt: TGTGCCAGCAGCCCCCAGACAGGCCAGAACACTGAAGCTTTCTTT; cdr3_length: 15; j_call: TRBJ1-1; d_call: -; v_call: TRBV5-4; clone_size: -
cdr3_aa: CASSPTGGHETQYF; cdr3_nt: TGTGCCAGCAGCCCTACAGGGGGGCATGAGACCCAGTACTTC; cdr3_length: 14; j_call: TRBJ2-5; d_call: TRBD1; v_call: TRBV7-2; clone_size: -
cdr3_aa: CASSARAPRPTDTQYF; cdr3_nt: TGTGCCAGCAGCGCGAGGGCTCCGCGGCCCACAGATACGCAGTATTTT; cdr3_length: 16; j_call: TRBJ2-3; d_call: -; v_call: TRBV9; clone_size: -
cdr3_aa: CAWSAREAFF; cdr3_nt: TGTGCCTGGAGTGCCCGGGAAGCTTTCTTT; cdr3_length: 10; j_call: TRBJ1-1; d_call: -; v_call: TRBV30; clone_size: -
cdr3_aa: CASLLGPVGYGYTF; cdr3_nt: TGTGCCAGCCTATTGGGCCCGGTGGGCTATGGCTACACCTTC; cdr3_length: 14; j_call: TRBJ1-2; d_call: -; v_call: TRBV28; clone_size: few
cdr3_aa: CASSEPGQGDSEKLFF; cdr3_nt: TGTGCCAGCAGTGAACCGGGACAGGGGGATAGTGAAAAACTGTTTTTT; cdr3_length: 16; j_call: TRBJ1-4; d_call: TRBD1; v_call: TRBV6-1; clone_size: -